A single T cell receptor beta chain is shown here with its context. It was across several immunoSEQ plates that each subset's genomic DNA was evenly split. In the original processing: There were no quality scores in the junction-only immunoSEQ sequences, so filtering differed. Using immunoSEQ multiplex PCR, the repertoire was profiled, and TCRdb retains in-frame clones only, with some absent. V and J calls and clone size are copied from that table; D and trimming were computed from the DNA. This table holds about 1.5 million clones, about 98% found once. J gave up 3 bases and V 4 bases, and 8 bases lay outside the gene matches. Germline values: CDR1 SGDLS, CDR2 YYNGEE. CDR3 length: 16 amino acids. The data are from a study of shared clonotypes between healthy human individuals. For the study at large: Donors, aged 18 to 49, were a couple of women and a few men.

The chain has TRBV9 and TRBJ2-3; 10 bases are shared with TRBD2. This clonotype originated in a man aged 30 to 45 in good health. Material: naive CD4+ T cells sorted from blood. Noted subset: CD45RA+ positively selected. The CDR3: CASSTEAGGRTDTQYF. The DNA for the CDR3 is TGTGCCAGCAGCACTGAAGCGGGAGGGCGTACAGATACGCAGTATTTT.